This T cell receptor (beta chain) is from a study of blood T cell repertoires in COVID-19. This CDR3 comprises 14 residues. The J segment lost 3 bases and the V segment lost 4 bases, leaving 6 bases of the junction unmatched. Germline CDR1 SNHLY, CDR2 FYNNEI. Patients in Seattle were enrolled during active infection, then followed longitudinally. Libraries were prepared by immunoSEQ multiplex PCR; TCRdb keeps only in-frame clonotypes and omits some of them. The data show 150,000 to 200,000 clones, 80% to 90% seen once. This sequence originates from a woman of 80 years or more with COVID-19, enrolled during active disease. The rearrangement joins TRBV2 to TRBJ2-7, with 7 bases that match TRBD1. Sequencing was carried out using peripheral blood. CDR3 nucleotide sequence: TGTGCCAGCAGTGTGGGGAGACAGGGCTACGAGCAGTACTTC. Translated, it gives CASSVGRQGYEQYF.